The following is a TCR beta chain sequence with its context. Its antigen is as yet unknown. The data derive from a study of cytomegalovirus exposure and HLA in healthy donors. Some clones are missing from TCRdb's copy, which holds only in-frame ones; the method was immunoSEQ multiplex PCR. The sample includes over 100,000 clones, about nine tenths of them seen just once. Study-wide results and caveats: Investigators reported approximately 150 TCR beta chains as tied to cytomegalovirus.

V was shortened by 8 bases and J by 5 bases, with 13 bases between the two germline ends. The CDR3 length is 12 residues. Per the germline V gene, CDR1 is SGHAT and CDR2 is FQNNGV. Sequences were obtained from PBMCs. This chain uses TRBV11-2 with TRBJ2-7; possible D gene TRBD2, 6 bases. The clonotype originates from a woman younger than 35 in good health and CMV-seronegative. CDR3 sequence (DNA): TGTGCCAGCCAAGGGAGGAACAACGAGCAGTACTTC. Its protein product is CASQGRNNEQYF.